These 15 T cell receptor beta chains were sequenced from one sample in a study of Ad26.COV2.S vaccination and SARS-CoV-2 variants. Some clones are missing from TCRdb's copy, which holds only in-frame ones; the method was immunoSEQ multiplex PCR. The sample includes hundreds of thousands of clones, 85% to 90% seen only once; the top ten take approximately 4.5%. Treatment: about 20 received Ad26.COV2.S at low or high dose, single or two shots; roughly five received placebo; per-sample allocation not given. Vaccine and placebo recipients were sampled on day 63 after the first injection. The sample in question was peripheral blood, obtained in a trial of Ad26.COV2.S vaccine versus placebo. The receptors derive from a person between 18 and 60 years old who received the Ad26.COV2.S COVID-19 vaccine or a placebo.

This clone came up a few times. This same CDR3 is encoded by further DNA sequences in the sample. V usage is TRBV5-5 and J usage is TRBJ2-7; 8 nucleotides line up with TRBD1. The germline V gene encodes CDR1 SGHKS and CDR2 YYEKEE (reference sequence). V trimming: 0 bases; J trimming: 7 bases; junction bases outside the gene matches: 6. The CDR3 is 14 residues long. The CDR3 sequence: CASSLGQGAREQYF. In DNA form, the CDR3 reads TGTGCCAGCAGCTTGGGGCAGGGGGCTCGTGAGCAGTACTTC.

This CDR3 is CATKSREPQETQYF. The CDR3 nucleotides read TGTGCCACCAAGTCCCGGGAACCCCAAGAGACCCAGTACTTC. The rearrangement links TRBV24-1 to TRBJ2-5; tentative D call: TRBD2 (5 bases). Per germline, CDR1 KGHDR and CDR2 SFDVKD. The CDR3 is made up of 14 amino acids. Trimming left V 8 bases short and J 1 base short, with 13 bases between.

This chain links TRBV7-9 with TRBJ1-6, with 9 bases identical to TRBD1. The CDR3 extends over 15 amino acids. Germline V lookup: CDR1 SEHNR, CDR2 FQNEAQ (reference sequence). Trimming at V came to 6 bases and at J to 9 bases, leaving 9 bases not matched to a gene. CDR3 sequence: CASRRTGDGGSPLHF. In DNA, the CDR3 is TGTGCCAGCAGGAGGACAGGGGACGGGGGTTCACCCCTCCACTTT.

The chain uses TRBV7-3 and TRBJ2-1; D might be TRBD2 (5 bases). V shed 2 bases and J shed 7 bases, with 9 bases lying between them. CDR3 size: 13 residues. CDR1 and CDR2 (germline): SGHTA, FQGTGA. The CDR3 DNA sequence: TGTGCCAGCAGCTTAGCTGGCGGGAATGAGCAGTTCTTC. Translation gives CASSLAGGNEQFF. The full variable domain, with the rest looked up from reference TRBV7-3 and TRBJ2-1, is GAGVSQTPSNKVTEKGKYVELRCDPISGHTALYWYRQSLGQGPEFLIYFQGTGAADDSGLPNDRFFAVRPEGSVSTLKIQRTERGDSAVYLCASSLAGGNEQFFGPGTRLTVL.

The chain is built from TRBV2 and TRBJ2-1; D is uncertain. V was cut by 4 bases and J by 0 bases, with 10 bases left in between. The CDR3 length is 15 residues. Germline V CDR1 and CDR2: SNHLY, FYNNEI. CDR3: CASSGFTSSYNEQFF. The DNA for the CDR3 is TGTGCCAGCAGTGGCTTCACAAGCTCCTACAATGAGCAGTTCTTC. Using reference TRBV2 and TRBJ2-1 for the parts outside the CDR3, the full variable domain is EPEVTQTPSHQVTQMGQEVILRCVPISNHLYFYWYRQILGQKVEFLVSFYNNEISEKSEIFDDQFSVERPDGSNFTLKIRSTKLEDSAMYFCASSGFTSSYNEQFFGPGTRLTVL.

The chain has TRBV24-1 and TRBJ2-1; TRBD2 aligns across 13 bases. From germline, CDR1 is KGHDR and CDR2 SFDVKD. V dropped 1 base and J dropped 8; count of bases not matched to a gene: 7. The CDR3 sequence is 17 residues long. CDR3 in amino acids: CATSDLKTSGRTDEQFF. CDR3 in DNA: TGTGCCACCAGTGATTTAAAGACTAGCGGGAGGACTGATGAGCAGTTCTTC.

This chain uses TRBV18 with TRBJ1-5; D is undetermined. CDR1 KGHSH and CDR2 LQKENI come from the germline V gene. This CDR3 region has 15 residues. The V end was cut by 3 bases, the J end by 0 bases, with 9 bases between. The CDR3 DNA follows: TGTGCCAGCTCACCCACAAAAACTAGCAATCAGCCCCAGCATTTT. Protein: CASSPTKTSNQPQHF.

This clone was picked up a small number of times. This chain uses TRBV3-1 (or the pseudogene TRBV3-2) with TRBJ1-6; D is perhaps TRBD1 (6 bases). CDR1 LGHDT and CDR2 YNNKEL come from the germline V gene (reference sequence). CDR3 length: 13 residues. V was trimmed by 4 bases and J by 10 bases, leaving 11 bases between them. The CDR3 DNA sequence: TGTGCCAGCAGCCGGGGGGCGCGATCACCCCTCCACTTT. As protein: CASSRGARSPLHF.

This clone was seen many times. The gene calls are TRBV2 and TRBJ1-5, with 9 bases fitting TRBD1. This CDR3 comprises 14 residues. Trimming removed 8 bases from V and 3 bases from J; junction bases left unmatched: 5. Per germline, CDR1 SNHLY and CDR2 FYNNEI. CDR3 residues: CASARDRDNQPQHF. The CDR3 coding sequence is TGTGCCAGCGCCCGGGACAGGGACAATCAGCCCCAGCATTTT.

Written as DNA, the CDR3 is TGTGCCAGCAGCTTGGGGACAGGGGCGGACACTGAAGCTTTCTTT. This translates into CASSLGTGADTEAFF. V and J are TRBV11-3 and TRBJ1-1; 10 nucleotides agree with TRBD1. Trimming removed 3 bases from V and 3 bases from J; junction bases left unmatched: 4. Germline assignment: CDR1 SGHNT and CDR2 YENEEA. CDR3 length: 15 amino acids.

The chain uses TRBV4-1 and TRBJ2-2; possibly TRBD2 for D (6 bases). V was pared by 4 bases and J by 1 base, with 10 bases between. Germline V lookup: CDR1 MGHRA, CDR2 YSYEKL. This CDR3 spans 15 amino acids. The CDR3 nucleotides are TGCGCCAGCAGCCGGGCGGGACGGAACACCGGGGAGCTGTTTTTT. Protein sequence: CASSRAGRNTGELFF.

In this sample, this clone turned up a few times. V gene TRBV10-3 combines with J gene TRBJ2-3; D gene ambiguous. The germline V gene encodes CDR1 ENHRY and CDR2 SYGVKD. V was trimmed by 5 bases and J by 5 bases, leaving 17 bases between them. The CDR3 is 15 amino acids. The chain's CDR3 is CAISHKNTTLDTQYF. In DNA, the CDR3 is TGTGCCATCAGTCACAAAAACACGACCCTAGATACGCAGTATTTT.

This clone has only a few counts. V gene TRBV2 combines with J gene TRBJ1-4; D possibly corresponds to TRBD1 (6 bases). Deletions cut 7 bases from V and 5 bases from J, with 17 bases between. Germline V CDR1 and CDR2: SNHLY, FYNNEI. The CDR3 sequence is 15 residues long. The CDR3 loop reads CASTTFDRQNEKLFF. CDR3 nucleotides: TGTGCCAGCACAACCTTCGACAGGCAGAATGAAAAACTGTTTTTT.

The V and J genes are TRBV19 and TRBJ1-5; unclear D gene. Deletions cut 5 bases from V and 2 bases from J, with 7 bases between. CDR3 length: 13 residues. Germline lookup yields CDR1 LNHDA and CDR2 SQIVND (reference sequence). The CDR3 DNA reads TGTGCCAGTAGTCGGCAGGGCAATCAGCCCCAGCATTTT. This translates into CASSRQGNQPQHF. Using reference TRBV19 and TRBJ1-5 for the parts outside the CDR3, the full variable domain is DGGITQSPKYLFRKEGQNVTLSCEQNLNHDAMYWYRQDPGQGLRLIYYSQIVNDFQKGDIAEGYSVSREKKESFPLTVTSAQKNPTAFYLCASSRQGNQPQHFGDGTRLSIL.

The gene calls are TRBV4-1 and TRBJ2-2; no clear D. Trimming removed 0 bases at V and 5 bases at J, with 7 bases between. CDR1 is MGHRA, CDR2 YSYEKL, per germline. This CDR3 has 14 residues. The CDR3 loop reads CASSQEGRTGELFF. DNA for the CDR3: TGCGCCAGCAGCCAAGAAGGGCGGACCGGGGAGCTGTTTTTT.